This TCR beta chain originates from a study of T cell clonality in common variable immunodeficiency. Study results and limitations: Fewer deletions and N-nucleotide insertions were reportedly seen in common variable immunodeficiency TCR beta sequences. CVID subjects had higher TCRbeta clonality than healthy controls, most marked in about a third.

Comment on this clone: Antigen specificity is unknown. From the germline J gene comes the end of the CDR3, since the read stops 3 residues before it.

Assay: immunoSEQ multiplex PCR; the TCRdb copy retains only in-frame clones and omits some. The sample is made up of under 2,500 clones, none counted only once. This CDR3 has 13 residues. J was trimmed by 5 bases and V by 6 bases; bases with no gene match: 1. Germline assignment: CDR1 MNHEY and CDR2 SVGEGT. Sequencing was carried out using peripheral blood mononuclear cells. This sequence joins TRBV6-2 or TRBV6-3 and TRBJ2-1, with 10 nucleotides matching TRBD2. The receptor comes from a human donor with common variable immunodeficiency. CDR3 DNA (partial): TGTGCCAGCAGACTAGCGGGGAACAATGAG. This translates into CASRLAGNNE. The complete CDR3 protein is CASRLAGNNEQFF.